The 26 T cell receptor beta chains in this list originate from one sample, sequenced in a study of blood T cell repertoires in COVID-19. Method: immunoSEQ multiplex PCR; TCRdb's copy keeps in-frame clones and lacks some. The repertoire holds over 300,000 clones, around 90% seen once, with around 1.2% in the top ten. Sequenced: peripheral blood. The origin of the receptors is a man aged 35 to 55 with acute or convalescent COVID-19.

The chain links TRBV7-2 to TRBJ2-1; perhaps TRBD2 as D (6 bases). There are 13 residues in the CDR3. V dropped 0 bases and J dropped 7 bases, with 7 bases sitting between them. CDR1 and CDR2 from the germline V gene are SGHTA and FQGNSA. The CDR3 sequence: CASSLAGGNEQFF. DNA of the CDR3: TGTGCCAGCAGCTTAGCAGGAGGGAATGAGCAGTTCTTC.

The rearrangement links TRBV28 to TRBJ1-1; 9 nucleotides line up with TRBD1. CDR3 size: 15 residues. J gave up 2 bases and V 6 bases, and 7 bases lay outside the gene matches. CDR1 is MDHEN, CDR2 SYDVKM, per germline. DNA of the CDR3: TGTGCCAGCAGCCCAGACAGGGGGAGTAACACTGAAGCTTTCTTT. Its protein is CASSPDRGSNTEAFF.

The chain recombines TRBV23-1 with TRBJ1-2, with D maybe TRBD1 (6 bases). TRBV23-1 is given ORF status, its function remaining uncertain. The ends were cut back, 4 bases at V and 0 bases at J, with 9 bases in the middle. CDR3 length: 14 amino acids. Here the CDR3 reads CASSRTEPNYGYTF. The DNA of the CDR3 is TGCGCCAGCAGTCGGACAGAGCCTAACTATGGCTACACCTTC.

The chain couples TRBV28 to TRBJ1-4, with 11 bases lining up with TRBD1. CDR3 size: 15 residues. After removal of 7 bases from V and 5 bases from J, the junction contained 6 bases not matched to a gene. Germline CDR1 is MDHEN and CDR2 is SYDVKM. CDR3 in amino acids: CASTAWTGGNEKLFF. The CDR3 nucleotides read TGTGCCAGCACCGCCTGGACAGGGGGCAATGAAAAACTGTTTTTT.

The rearrangement uses TRBV27 and TRBJ2-1; D unresolved. The V end lost 3 bases, the J end lost 1 base, and 10 bases lay between the germline ends. From germline, CDR1 is MNHEY and CDR2 SMNVEV (reference sequence). This CDR3 region has 15 residues. The DNA for the CDR3 is TGTGCCAGCAGTTTCGTAACAGCATCCTACAATGAGCAGTTCTTC. This sequence encodes CASSFVTASYNEQFF.

The chain couples TRBV7-9 to TRBJ1-5, with D unresolved. Between the trimmed V and J ends, which lost 8 bases and 3 bases, there was a span of 20 bases. The CDR3 is made up of 16 amino acids. Germline V CDR1 and CDR2: SEHNR, FQNEAQ (reference sequence). The CDR3 is CASQDVGGHFNQPQHF. DNA for the CDR3: TGTGCCAGCCAGGACGTGGGAGGGCATTTCAATCAGCCCCAGCATTTT.

The chain carries TRBV18 and TRBJ1-5; D is perhaps TRBD1 (5 bases). This CDR3 comprises 16 residues. CDR1 is KGHSH, CDR2 LQKENI, per germline. V was clipped by 3 bases and J by 0 bases, with 12 bases between them. CDR3: CASSPGPGNSNQPQHF. CDR3 in DNA: TGTGCCAGCTCACCCGGTCCAGGGAATAGCAATCAGCCCCAGCATTTT. Using reference TRBV18 and TRBJ1-5 for the parts outside the CDR3, the full variable domain is NAGVMQNPRHLVRRRGQEARLRCSPMKGHSHVYWYRQLPEEGLKFMVYLQKENIIDESGMPKERFSAEFPKEGPSILRIQQVVRGDSAAYFCASSPGPGNSNQPQHFGDGTRLSIL.

The CDR3 reads CASSISGAGDTETQYF. The CDR3 DNA reads TGTGCCAGTAGTATTTCGGGGGCGGGGGATACGGAGACCCAGTACTTC. The chain is built from TRBV19 and TRBJ2-5; D may be TRBD2 (7 bases). Trimming took off 3 bases at V and 5 bases at J, with 19 bases between the two ends. This CDR3 has 16 residues. The germline CDR1 and CDR2 sequences are LNHDA and SQIVND (reference sequence).

This chain uses TRBV6-5 with TRBJ2-2; no clear D gene. The germline V gene encodes CDR1 MNHEY and CDR2 SVGAGI. V lost 6 bases, J lost 6 bases, and 14 bases lay in between. This CDR3 region has 14 residues. CDR3 protein: CASRNLGEAGELFF. In DNA form, the CDR3 reads TGTGCCAGCAGGAACCTCGGCGAGGCCGGGGAGCTGTTTTTT.

This chain links TRBV9 with TRBJ2-1; maybe TRBD1 (6 bases). CDR1 is SGDLS and CDR2 is YYNGEE in the germline V gene. This CDR3 contains 17 residues. V dropped 0 bases and J dropped 2 bases, with 15 bases sitting between them. The CDR3 DNA reads TGTGCCAGCAGCGTAGAGGGGGACCCGGTCCCCTACAATGAGCAGTTCTTC. Encoded protein: CASSVEGDPVPYNEQFF.

This chain links TRBV3-1 (or the pseudogene TRBV3-2) with TRBJ2-1; unclear D gene. V lost 1 base and J 6 bases, leaving 7 bases between the germline ends. CDR1 LGHDT and CDR2 YNNKEL come from the germline V gene (reference sequence). This CDR3 region has 13 residues. CDR3 in amino acids: CASSQVLLNEQFF. DNA of the CDR3: TGTGCCAGCAGCCAAGTCCTTCTCAATGAGCAGTTCTTC.

The chain carries TRBV12-3 or TRBV12-4 and TRBJ2-7; 8 bases are a match to TRBD2. The length of the CDR3 is 13 residues. The V and J ends lost 5 bases and 3 bases, in that order; junction bases with no gene match: 3. CDR3 DNA sequence: TGTGCCAGCAGTGCGGGACTAGGCTACGAGCAGTACTTC. It encodes CASSAGLGYEQYF.

The chain joins TRBV30 to TRBJ2-1, with TRBD2 identical over 8 bases. The CDR3 has 14 amino acids. Germline trimming cut 3 bases from V and 4 bases from J; bases unmatched to any gene: 5. Per the germline V gene, CDR1 is GTSNPN and CDR2 is SVGIG (reference sequence). CDR3 amino acids: CAWSPGGNYNEQFF. CDR3 DNA sequence: TGTGCCTGGAGCCCGGGGGGGAATTACAATGAGCAGTTCTTC.

This chain uses TRBV30 with TRBJ1-2; D ambiguous. The length of the CDR3 is 13 residues. Looked up from germline, CDR1 is GTSNPN and CDR2 is SVGIG (reference sequence). V was clipped by 0 bases and J by 10 bases, with 15 bases between them. CDR3 DNA sequence: TGTGCCTGGAGTGTCGTCGTTGACACCTACTACACCTTC. Translating gives CAWSVVVDTYYTF.

The chain carries TRBV6-1 and TRBJ2-1; D perhaps matches TRBD1 (6 bases). The germline V gene encodes CDR1 MNHNS and CDR2 SASEGT. This CDR3 region has 16 residues. V lost 4 bases and J lost 6, with 19 bases in between. CDR3 in DNA: TGTGCCAGCAGTGCTTACCGGGACATTCCATCCAATGAGCAGTTCTTC. Its protein product is CASSAYRDIPSNEQFF.

J is TRBJ2-1 and V is TRBV19; no reliable D call. This CDR3 has 14 residues. Between the trimmed V and J ends, which lost 2 bases and 8 bases, there was a span of 13 bases. CDR1 LNHDA and CDR2 SQIVND come from the germline V gene (reference sequence). CDR3 sequence (DNA): TGTGCCAGTAGTATAAGACGGAACCGGGATGAGCAGTTCTTC. Translation gives CASSIRRNRDEQFF.

The chain uses TRBV4-2 and TRBJ1-5; perhaps TRBD1 as D (5 bases). CDR1 is LGHNA, CDR2 YNFKEQ, per germline. Deletions cut 0 bases from V and 1 base from J, with 10 bases between. The CDR3 is 16 amino acids. CDR3 bases: TGTGCCAGCAGCCAAGATCCACAGGCGAGCAATCAGCCCCAGCATTTT. Encoded protein: CASSQDPQASNQPQHF.

V gene TRBV27 combines with J gene TRBJ2-3; 9 bases match TRBD2. Germline V CDR1 and CDR2: MNHEY, SMNVEV (reference sequence). The junction had 20 bases not matched to a gene; V was cut back by 5 bases and J by 5 bases. This CDR3 has 19 amino acids. The CDR3 sequence is CASSTHPQSREGSGDTQYF. CDR3 bases: TGTGCCAGCAGTACCCACCCCCAATCGCGGGAGGGCTCGGGAGATACGCAGTATTTT.

This rearrangement joins TRBV4-1 to TRBJ2-3, with 7 bases identical to TRBD2. The junction had 7 bases not matched to a gene; V was cut back by 1 base and J by 3 bases. The CDR3 loop spans 16 amino acids. The V gene's germline CDR1 is MGHRA and CDR2 YSYEKL. CDR3 protein: CASSQVRGAGTDTQYF. CDR3 DNA: TGCGCCAGCAGCCAAGTCCGAGGAGCGGGGACAGATACGCAGTATTTT.

The chain combines TRBV28 with TRBJ1-6; D might be TRBD1 (5 bases). Trimming shortened V by 4 bases and J by 0 bases, and 10 bases separated the two germline ends. The CDR3 consists of 16 residues. Germline CDR1 is MDHEN and CDR2 is SYDVKM. DNA of the CDR3: TGTGCCAGCAGTTATGACAGTCTCTCCTATAATTCACCCCTCCACTTT. It is translated as CASSYDSLSYNSPLHF.

This clone was detected once. V usage is TRBV6-6 and J usage is TRBJ2-1, with D maybe TRBD2 (7 bases). CDR1 and CDR2 from the germline V gene are MNHNY and SVGAGI (reference sequence). The length of the CDR3 is 14 residues. V shed 2 bases and J shed 8 bases, with 13 bases lying between them. CDR3: CASSYVGGRDEQFF. CDR3 DNA: TGTGCCAGCAGTTACGTGGGGGGGCGAGATGAGCAGTTCTTC.

V and J are TRBV6-5 and TRBJ2-7, with 8 bases aligning to TRBD2. CDR3 size: 15 residues. CDR1 is MNHEY, CDR2 SVGAGI, per germline. V was clipped by 6 bases and J by 4 bases; unmatched bases: 11. Here the CDR3 reads CASRLSGGPLYEQYF. The CDR3 DNA sequence: TGTGCCAGCAGACTCAGCGGGGGACCGTTATACGAGCAGTACTTC.

This rearrangement joins TRBV2 to TRBJ2-1, with D hard to call. V was pared by 4 bases and J by 7 bases, with 5 bases between. Germline-derived CDR1 and CDR2 are SNHLY and FYNNEI. This CDR3 is built from 11 residues. CDR3: CASSGENEQFF. CDR3 coding DNA: TGTGCCAGCAGTGGAGAAAATGAGCAGTTCTTC. Full variable domain (missing parts from reference TRBV2 and TRBJ2-1): EPEVTQTPSHQVTQMGQEVILRCVPISNHLYFYWYRQILGQKVEFLVSFYNNEISEKSEIFDDQFSVERPDGSNFTLKIRSTKLEDSAMYFCASSGENEQFFGPGTRLTVL.

The genes are TRBV6-1 and TRBJ2-7, with D uncertain. The CDR3 has 16 amino acids. The V gene lost 1 base and the J gene lost 0 bases, with 13 bases spanning the gap. Germline V gene lookup returns CDR1 MNHNS and CDR2 SASEGT. CDR3 protein: CASSEGLTLLSYEQYF. The CDR3, as DNA: TGTGCCAGCAGTGAAGGGTTGACTCTGCTCTCCTACGAGCAGTACTTC.

This sequence joins TRBV5-1 and TRBJ1-5; D not resolved. Trimming left V 4 bases short and J 6 bases short, with 14 bases between. Per germline, CDR1 SGHRS and CDR2 YFSETQ. The CDR3 extends over 14 amino acids. The CDR3 protein is CASSQSEGGQPQHF. The CDR3 DNA reads TGCGCCAGCAGCCAGAGTGAGGGAGGTCAGCCCCAGCATTTT.

This clone appeared a few times. This chain connects TRBV4-3 to TRBJ1-2, with 8 bases matching TRBD1. This CDR3 region has 16 residues. The ends lost 0 bases at V and 8 bases at J; junction bases unmatched: 11. CDR1 and CDR2 (germline): LGHNA, YSLEER. CDR3 sequence: CASSQDLWETGVGYTF. Written as DNA, the CDR3 is TGCGCCAGCAGCCAAGATCTTTGGGAGACAGGGGTGGGCTACACCTTC.